This TCR beta chain was observed in a study of patients and donors after allogeneic stem cell transplantation. Each CDR3 protein is one row after TCRdb ran MiXCR on the RT-PCR reads. Of some 2,300 distinct CDR3 sequences detected, about 7.5% appear once; the ten largest clones hold approximately 27%. This clonotype was seen a few times. The CDR3 length is 13 residues. Trimming took off 10 bases at V and 0 bases at J, with 7 bases between the two ends. The sample comprised blood, either unsorted or a sorted T cell fraction (not recorded which). The chain has TRBV12-3 or TRBV12-4 and TRBJ2-6; D is ambiguous. This receptor was obtained from a human donor who was either an allogeneic HSCT recipient or a stem cell or donor lymphocyte infusion donor (not recorded which). It is not recorded whose cells these are; they may come from a transplant donor. The CDR3 nucleotides read TGTGCCATCTATGACTCTGGGGCCAACGTCCTGACTTTC. Protein sequence: CAIYDSGANVLTF.